This T cell receptor (beta chain) stems from a study of T-cell reconstitution after alpha-beta-depleted transplantation in children (dated by TCRdb to the mid-2010s). Regarding the research as a whole: The study quantitatively tracked T-cell immune reconstitution after TCRalphabeta/CD19-depleted allogeneic hematopoietic cell transplantation in children using TCR repertoire profiling.

To prepare the library, PCR was applied. TCRdb records Illumina HiSeq 2500 as the sequencer. To normalize quantification of the TCRbeta repertoire, the TCR libraries were built with molecular barcoding that relied on unique molecular identifiers. Using fastp trimming at Q25 and MiXCR clonotype assembly, TCRdb reanalyzed the public sequencing data and kept in-frame beta chains. Identical CDR3 protein sequences are pooled into one entry, listed with their most common genes and DNA. For this sample the table gives a few hundred thousand distinct CDR3 sequences, of which roughly 15% were detected only once. The ten largest clones represent approximately 28% of the sample. In regard to this clonotype: Its binding antigen is unknown. No base-level quality is on record; no much larger clone is a single base apart.

CDR1 and CDR2 are read off the germline V gene as SGHRS and YFSETQ. Trimming takes 7 bases from V and 4 bases from J, and the germline ends sit 15 bases apart. The cysteine opens and the phenylalanine closes a CDR3 of 15 amino acids. The kept DNA is CDR3 alone, 45 bases in frame from the first base. Results the study describes overall, beyond this receptor: The apparently early recovery of alphabetaT-cell counts about two months after transplant reportedly depended on only several hundred rapidly expanded clones that came from non-depleted graft cells. Hyperexpanded clone frequencies declined over subsequent months; after one year, T-cell counts and TCRbeta diversity were mostly attributed to newly produced T cells. The high TCRbeta diversity at day 60 in some patients was ascribed to recipient T cells and intrathymic progenitors that had survived conditioning.

What the treatment or condition label conveys for this sample: allogeneic hematopoietic cell transplantation with graft depleted of TCRalphabeta T cells and CD19 B cells. Transplant recipients were children who received TCRalphabeta/CD19-depleted allogeneic hematopoietic cell grafts. The sample in question was PBMCs, mostly from graft donor cells, obtained 360 days after TCRalphabeta/CD19-depleted stem cell transplant. The rearranged chain carries TRBV5-1 and TRBJ1-6; TRBD1 is a weak D gene call, 5 bases matching. The receptor comes from a boy under two years old who had a stem cell transplant for Wiskott-Aldrich syndrome, so the T cells may come from the graft donor. The bases read TGCGCCAGCCGGGGGGACCCGGCGTATAATTCACCCCTCCACTTT. Protein translation: CASRGDPAYNSPLHF.